The source of this TCR beta chain is a study of blood T cell repertoires in COVID-19. Study as a whole: T cells, B-cell-depleted T cells, or PBMCs supplied cDNA or gDNA.

Only in-frame clones appear in the TCRdb table, and some are missing; sequencing was by immunoSEQ multiplex PCR. The profile covers 150,000 to 200,000 clones, with approximately 91% appearing a single time and 6.7% taken by the ten largest. The V gene's germline CDR1 is MNHEY and CDR2 SMNVEV (reference sequence). The length of the CDR3 is 16 residues. The trim removed 5 bases at V and 7 bases at J, leaving 10 bases unmatched. The chain links TRBV27 to TRBJ2-1; the match to TRBD2 covers 11 bases. This clonotype was sampled from a man aged 35 to 55 with acute or convalescent COVID-19. Sequencing was carried out using peripheral blood. The CDR3 sequence: CASSPTVAGGRNEQFF. In DNA form, the CDR3 reads TGTGCCAGCAGTCCCACTGTAGCGGGGGGGCGTAATGAGCAGTTCTTC.